Described below is a single TCR beta chain sequence and its context. Peripheral blood CD8+ and CD4+ T cells were profiled by TCR beta sequencing. V was clipped by 6 bases and J by 9 bases, with 12 bases between them. The CDR3 is 12 amino acids. Germline lookup yields CDR1 MDHEN and CDR2 SYDVKM. These data are taken from a study of CD8 T cells in Susac syndrome. A quantity of about 0.5 to 1 ug RNA underwent reverse transcription using random hexamers. One entry per CDR3 protein results from TCRdb running MiXCR on the immunoSEQ multiplex PCR reads. The sample has around 200,000 distinct CDR3 sequences, almost 96% seen once.

The sequence came from a human donor with multiple sclerosis. This chain links TRBV28 with TRBJ2-1, with D possibly matching TRBD1 (5 bases). The sample was CD4+ T cells from PBMCs. The CDR3 bases are TGTGCCAGCAGAACCAGGGTTGGTGAGCAGTTCTTC. Its protein product is CASRTRVGEQFF.